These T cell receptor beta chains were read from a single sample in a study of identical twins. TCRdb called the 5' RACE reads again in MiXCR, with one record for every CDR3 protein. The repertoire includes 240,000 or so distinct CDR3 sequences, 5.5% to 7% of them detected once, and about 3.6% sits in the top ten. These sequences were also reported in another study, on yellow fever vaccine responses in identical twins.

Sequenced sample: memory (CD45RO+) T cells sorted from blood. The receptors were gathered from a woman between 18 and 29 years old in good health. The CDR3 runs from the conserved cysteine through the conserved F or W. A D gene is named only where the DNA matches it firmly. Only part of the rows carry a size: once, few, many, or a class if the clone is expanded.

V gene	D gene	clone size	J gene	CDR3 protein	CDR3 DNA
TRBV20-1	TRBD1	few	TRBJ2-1	CSARETGVVNYNEQFF	TGCAGTGCTAGAGAAACAGGGGTGGTCAACTACAATGAGCAGTTCTTC
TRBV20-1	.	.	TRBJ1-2	CSAINPIQGVYGYTF	TGCAGTGCTATCAATCCGATACAGGGCGTCTATGGCTACACCTTC
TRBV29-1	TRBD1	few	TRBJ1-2	CSVGGLQGSNYGYTF	TGCAGCGTGGGTGGCCTACAGGGGTCAAACTATGGCTACACCTTC
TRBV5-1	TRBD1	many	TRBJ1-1	CASSAETGGRTEAFF	TGCGCCAGCAGCGCAGAAACAGGGGGCAGGACTGAAGCTTTCTTT
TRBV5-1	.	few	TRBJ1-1	CASSLRLSTGLVSYTEAFF	TGCGCCAGCAGCTTGCGTCTTAGTACGGGGTTGGTGTCATACACTGAAGCTTTCTTT
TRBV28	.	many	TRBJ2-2	CATMGTGLRGRSNTGELFF	TGTGCCACCATGGGGACAGGGCTCCGCGGGAGGTCGAACACCGGGGAGCTGTTTTTT
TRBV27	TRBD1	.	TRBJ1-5	CASSSGQGADQPQHF	TGTGCCAGCAGTTCAGGACAGGGGGCTGATCAGCCCCAGCATTTT
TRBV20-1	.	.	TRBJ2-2	CSARDLYRGTGELFF	TGCAGTGCTAGAGATCTTTATCGGGGCACCGGGGAGCTGTTTTTT
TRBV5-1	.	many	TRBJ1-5	CASSLEPGVGNQPQHF	TGCGCCAGCAGCTTGGAACCAGGGGTCGGAAATCAGCCCCAGCATTTT
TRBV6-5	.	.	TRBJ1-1	CASSYSNHRPNTEAFF	TGTGCCAGCAGTTACTCGAATCATCGGCCGAACACTGAAGCTTTCTTT
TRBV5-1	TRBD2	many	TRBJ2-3	CASSLPGLAGTDTQYF	TGCGCCAGCAGCTTGCCGGGACTAGCGGGGACAGATACGCAGTATTTT
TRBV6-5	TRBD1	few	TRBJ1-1	CASSYSGTGEAFF	TGTGCCAGCAGTTACTCTGGGACAGGGGAAGCTTTCTTT
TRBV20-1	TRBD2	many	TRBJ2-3	CSARDAGLAGGNTQYF	TGCAGTGCTAGAGACGCGGGACTAGCGGGGGGAAATACGCAGTATTTT
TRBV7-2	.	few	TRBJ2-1	CASSKTGLPHNEQFF	TGTGCCAGCAGCAAGACGGGACTCCCCCACAATGAGCAGTTCTTC
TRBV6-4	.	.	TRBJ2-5	CASSDSIDGGKETQYF	TGTGCCAGCAGTGACTCGATAGATGGCGGGAAAGAGACCCAGTACTTC
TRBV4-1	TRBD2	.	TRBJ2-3	CASSRPTSAPTDTQYF	TGCGCCAGCAGCCGCCCGACTAGCGCCCCCACAGATACGCAGTATTTT
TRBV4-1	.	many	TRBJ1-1	CASTYRVGTEAFF	TGCGCCAGCACATACAGGGTTGGGACTGAAGCTTTCTTT
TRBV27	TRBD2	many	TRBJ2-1	CASSLVAGGQFNEQFF	TGTGCCAGCAGTTTGGTAGCGGGGGGGCAGTTCAATGAGCAGTTCTTC
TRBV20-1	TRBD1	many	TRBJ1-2	CSASPLPFEDRGRGYGYTF	TGCAGTGCCAGTCCCCTCCCGTTCGAAGACAGGGGACGCGGCTATGGCTACACCTTC
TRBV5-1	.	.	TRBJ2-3	CASSKGPQGSTDTQYF	TGCGCCAGCAGTAAGGGTCCCCAGGGAAGCACAGATACGCAGTATTTT
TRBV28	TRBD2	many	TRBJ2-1	CASSQTHLAGPRNEQFF	TGTGCCAGCAGTCAAACCCACCTAGCGGGCCCAAGGAATGAGCAGTTCTTC
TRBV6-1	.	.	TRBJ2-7	CASTVTGHSSYEQYF	TGTGCCAGCACCGTGACAGGACACAGTTCCTACGAGCAGTACTTC
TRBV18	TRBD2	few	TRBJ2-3	CASSPLSGPPDTQYF	TGTGCCAGCTCACCCCTTAGCGGGCCCCCAGATACGCAGTATTTT
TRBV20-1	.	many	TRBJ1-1	CSARGIKYWENTEAFF	TGCAGTGCTAGGGGGATTAAATATTGGGAGAACACTGAAGCTTTCTTT
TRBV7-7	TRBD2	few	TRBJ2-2	CASSERESTGELFF	TGTGCCAGCAGCGAGCGGGAGTCCACCGGGGAGCTGTTTTTT
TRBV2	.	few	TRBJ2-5	CASSAGRLGETQYF	TGTGCCAGCAGCGCGGGACGGCTTGGGGAGACCCAGTACTTC
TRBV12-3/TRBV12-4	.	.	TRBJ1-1	CASSRGTGIEAFF	TGTGCCAGCAGTAGGGGGACCGGGATTGAAGCTTTCTTT
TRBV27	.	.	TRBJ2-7	CASSLSPGSPYEQYF	TGTGCCAGCAGTTTATCGCCGGGGAGTCCCTACGAGCAGTACTTC
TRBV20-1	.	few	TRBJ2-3	CSAREDTSTDTQYF	TGCAGTGCCAGGGAGGATACTAGCACAGATACGCAGTATTTT
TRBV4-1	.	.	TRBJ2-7	CASSQPNRVMDYEQYF	TGCGCCAGCAGCCAACCGAACAGGGTAATGGACTACGAGCAGTACTTC
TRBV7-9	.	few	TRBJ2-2	CASSHSAVGTRTGELFF	TGTGCCAGCAGCCACTCAGCCGTCGGGACACGTACCGGGGAGCTGTTTTTT
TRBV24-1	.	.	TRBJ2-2	CATSDPRGSRINTGELFF	TGTGCCACCAGTGACCCTCGCGGCTCGCGGATCAACACCGGGGAGCTGTTTTTT
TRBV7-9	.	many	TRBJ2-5	CASRPVGGETQYF	TGTGCCAGCAGACCGGTCGGGGGAGAGACCCAGTACTTC
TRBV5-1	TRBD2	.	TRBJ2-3	CASSVRLAGDTDTQYF	TGCGCCAGCAGCGTTAGACTAGCGGGGGACACAGATACGCAGTATTTT
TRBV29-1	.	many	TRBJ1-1	CSVEDQTLRGGTEAFF	TGCAGCGTTGAAGATCAGACCCTTCGTGGGGGCACTGAAGCTTTCTTT
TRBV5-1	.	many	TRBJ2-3	CASSFDYLAQYF	TGCGCCAGCAGCTTCGACTATCTGGCTCAGTATTTT
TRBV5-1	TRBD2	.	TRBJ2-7	CASSLAGLAGEEQYF	TGCGCCAGCAGCTTGGCGGGACTAGCGGGTGAGGAGCAGTACTTC
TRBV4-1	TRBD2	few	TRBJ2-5	CASSQLTSGMRETQYF	TGCGCCAGCAGCCAGTTAACTAGCGGGATGAGAGAGACCCAGTACTTC
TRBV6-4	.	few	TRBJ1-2	CASTNGGGYTF	TGTGCCAGCACCAATGGAGGCGGCTACACCTTC
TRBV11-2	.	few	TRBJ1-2	CASSRDGNYGYTF	TGTGCCAGCAGCCGGGACGGTAACTATGGCTACACCTTC
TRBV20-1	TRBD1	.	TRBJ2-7	CSARVGDRGYEQYF	TGCAGTGCTAGAGTAGGCGACAGGGGCTACGAGCAGTACTTC
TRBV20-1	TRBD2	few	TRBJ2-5	CSARDLAGLKLSETQYF	TGCAGTGCTAGAGATCTTGCGGGACTAAAGCTAAGTGAGACCCAGTACTTC
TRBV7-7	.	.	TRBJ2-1	CASSSDHNEQFF	TGTGCCAGCAGCTCCGACCACAATGAGCAGTTCTTC
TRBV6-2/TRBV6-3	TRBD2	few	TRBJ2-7	CASSRTSAYEQYF	TGTGCCAGCAGTCGGACTAGCGCCTACGAGCAGTACTTC
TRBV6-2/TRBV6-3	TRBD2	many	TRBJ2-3	CASSYSLAGGTDTQYF	TGTGCCAGCAGTTACTCCCTAGCGGGAGGTACAGATACGCAGTATTTT
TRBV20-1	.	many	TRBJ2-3	CSARERDPAIDTQYF	TGCAGTGCTAGAGAACGGGACCCGGCGATAGATACGCAGTATTTT
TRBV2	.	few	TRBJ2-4	CASRLPGSDKNIQYF	TGTGCCAGCCGACTACCCGGTTCGGACAAAAACATTCAGTACTTC
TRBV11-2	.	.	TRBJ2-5	CASSLERIARKLETQYF	TGTGCCAGCAGCTTAGAAAGGATCGCGCGAAAATTGGAGACCCAGTACTTC
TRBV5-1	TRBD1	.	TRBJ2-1	CASSLEPGQGGEQFF	TGCGCCAGCAGCTTAGAACCGGGACAGGGCGGTGAGCAGTTCTTC
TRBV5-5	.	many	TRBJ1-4	CASSLFGGEDEKLFF	TGTGCCAGCAGCCTCTTTGGGGGAGAAGATGAAAAACTGTTTTTT
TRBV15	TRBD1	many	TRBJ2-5	CATSTSNGTGKETQYF	TGTGCCACCAGCACTAGCAACGGGACAGGGAAAGAGACCCAGTACTTC
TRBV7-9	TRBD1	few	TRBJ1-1	CASSLETGGAFF	TGTGCCAGCAGCTTAGAGACAGGGGGCGCTTTCTTT
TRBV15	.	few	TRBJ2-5	CATSRSRETQYF	TGTGCCACCAGCAGAAGCCGGGAGACCCAGTACTTC
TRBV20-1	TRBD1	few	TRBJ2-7	CSATGQGTYEQYF	TGCAGTGCGACGGGACAGGGTACCTACGAGCAGTACTTC
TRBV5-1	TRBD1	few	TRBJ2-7	CASSLNRGGEQYF	TGCGCCAGCAGCTTAAACAGGGGTGGCGAGCAGTACTTC
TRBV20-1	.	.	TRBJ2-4	CSASTNRVVKNIQYF	TGCAGTGCCTCAACCAACAGGGTAGTCAAAAACATTCAGTACTTC
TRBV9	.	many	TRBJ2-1	CASSEGLLQLPNEQFF	TGTGCCAGCAGCGAAGGACTGCTCCAACTTCCCAATGAGCAGTTCTTC